Each of the 11 T cell receptor beta chains below was sequenced from the same sample in a study of CD8 T cells in Susac syndrome. Reverse transcription of roughly 0.5 to 1 ug RNA used random hexamers. TCRdb reprocessed the immunoSEQ multiplex PCR reads via MiXCR and lists one record per CDR3 protein. The sample includes hundreds of thousands of distinct CDR3 sequences, approximately 95% of them seen just once. The sequenced sample consisted of CD4+ T cells from PBMCs. These receptor sequences come from a human donor with multiple sclerosis.

This chain joins TRBV30 and TRBJ1-2; D not certain. The CDR3 is 12 residues long. The ends were cut back, 7 bases at V and 8 bases at J, with 17 bases in the middle. CDR1 and CDR2 (germline): GTSNPN, SVGIG (reference sequence). The CDR3 DNA is TGTGCCTCCTTCTTGGGTTCGGGGGGCTACACCTTC. The encoded protein is CASFLGSGGYTF.

This chain links TRBV6-1 with TRBJ2-3; possibly TRBD1 or TRBD2 for D (5 bases each). Germline CDR1 is MNHNS and CDR2 is SASEGT. The CDR3 is 13 amino acids. Deletions cut 8 bases from V and 3 bases from J, with 12 bases between. CDR3 region: CASRDLGTDTQYF. For the CDR3, the DNA is TGTGCCAGCCGGGACCTAGGTACAGATACGCAGTATTTT.

The genes are TRBV29-1 and TRBJ2-1, with 8 nucleotides matching TRBD2. The trim removed 6 bases at V and 7 bases at J, leaving 8 bases unmatched. CDR3 length: 13 residues. The germline V gene has CDR1 SQVTM and CDR2 ANQGSEA. The CDR3 DNA is TGCAGCGTAACCGGGACTAGGGGGAATGAGCAGTTCTTC. Translated: CSVTGTRGNEQFF.

J is TRBJ2-3 and V is TRBV25-1; D gene unclear. Germline V gene data show CDR1 as MGHDK and CDR2 as SYGVNS. This CDR3 has 12 amino acids. V was shortened by 2 bases and J by 4 bases, with 4 bases between the two germline ends. The CDR3 loop is CASSEGSDTQYF. The CDR3 nucleotides are TGTGCCAGCAGTGAAGGGTCAGATACGCAGTATTTT.

The chain combines TRBV5-1 with TRBJ1-4; D might be TRBD1 (5 bases). With 4 bases removed from V and 8 bases from J, the gap between germline ends came to 15 bases. Germline lookup yields CDR1 SGHRS and CDR2 YFSETQ. This CDR3 has 14 amino acids. CDR3 sequence: CASSKNPGPEKLFF. The CDR3 DNA reads TGCGCCAGCAGCAAAAATCCGGGACCCGAAAAACTGTTTTTT.

The genes are TRBV29-1 and TRBJ2-7; 11 nucleotides agree with TRBD1. Looked up from germline, CDR1 is SQVTM and CDR2 is ANQGSEA. CDR3 length equals 15 residues. V was clipped by 6 bases and J by 7 bases; unmatched bases: 14. This CDR3 reads CSVDTQDRGRGEQYF. The CDR3 DNA reads TGCAGCGTGGATACTCAGGACAGGGGGCGTGGGGAGCAGTACTTC.

V and J are TRBV29-1 and TRBJ2-3; the D gene is possibly TRBD2 (5 bases). Deletions cut 6 bases from V and 1 base from J, with 11 bases between. The CDR3 contains 13 residues. CDR1 SQVTM and CDR2 ANQGSEA come from the germline V gene. As DNA, the CDR3 is TGCAGCGTCCGAGGGTGGGGCACAGATACGCAGTATTTT. It is translated as CSVRGWGTDTQYF.

J is TRBJ2-7 and V is TRBV29-1, with 13 positions matching TRBD2. Germline CDR1 is SQVTM and CDR2 is ANQGSEA. This CDR3 spans 13 amino acids. With 7 bases clipped from V and 7 bases from J, the junction kept 7 bases outside the gene matches. Here the CDR3 reads CSANGLAGAEQYF. The CDR3, as DNA: TGCAGCGCCAATGGACTAGCGGGAGCTGAGCAGTACTTC.

This sequence joins TRBV2 and TRBJ1-2; D not certain. Trimming shortened V by 3 bases and J by 3 bases, and 11 bases separated the two germline ends. From germline, CDR1 is SNHLY and CDR2 FYNNEI. CDR3 size: 14 residues. The CDR3 sequence is CASSDRALHYGYTF. CDR3 DNA sequence: TGTGCCAGCAGTGACCGGGCCTTGCACTATGGCTACACCTTC.

This clonotype was recorded only once. This chain connects TRBV3-1 to TRBJ1-1; D is ambiguous. Trimming removed 0 bases from V and 5 bases from J, with 10 bases in between. CDR3 length: 14 residues. The germline gives CDR1 LGHDT, CDR2 YNNKEL (reference sequence). The CDR3 DNA follows: TGTGCCAGCAGCCAAGATCCCCGGGGAACTGAAGCTTTCTTT. Protein sequence: CASSQDPRGTEAFF. The full variable domain, its missing parts supplied by reference TRBV3-1 and TRBJ1-1, is DTAVSQTPKYLVTQMGNDKSIKCEQNLGHDTMYWYKQDSKKFLKIMFSYNNKELIINETVPNRFSPKSPDKAHLNLHINSLELGDSAVYFCASSQDPRGTEAFFGQGTRLTVV.

The V and J genes are TRBV19 and TRBJ1-1, with D unresolved. This CDR3 comprises 13 residues. Germline CDR1 reads LNHDA; CDR2 reads SQIVND (reference sequence). V was clipped by 6 bases and J by 0 bases, with 8 bases between them. CDR3 nucleotides: TGTGCCAGTAGCGGACTTCTGAACACTGAAGCTTTCTTT. Amino acid sequence: CASSGLLNTEAFF.